This is a list of T cell receptor beta chains from one sample in a study of PD-1 blockade in classical Hodgkin lymphoma. The method was immunoSEQ multiplex PCR; TCRdb's version includes in-frame clones alone and lacks a portion of them. Altogether some 96,000 clones are present, roughly 92% being singletons, with the ten largest covering 2.8%. The source material was peripheral blood mononuclear cells (PBMCs), sampled at baseline. Source of these receptors: a human donor with classical Hodgkin lymphoma. CDR3s include the opening cysteine and the closing phenylalanine or tryptophan. A D gene is named only where the DNA matches it firmly. Where a row states a size, it is once, few, many or the class of an expanded clone; other rows omit it.

j_gene | d_gene | v_gene | abundance | CDR3nt | CDR3aa
TRBJ1-5 | . | TRBV2 | . | TGTGCCAGCAGTGATAGAGAAATCAATCAGCCCCAGCATTTT | CASSDREINQPQHF
TRBJ1-2 | . | TRBV21-1 | . | TGTGCCAGCAAGGAGGTAGCAGTCGTCGGCTACACCTTC | CASKEVAVVGYTF
TRBJ1-1 | . | TRBV6-5 | . | TGTGCCAGCAGTCGGGACAACGCGAACACTGAAGCTTTCTTT | CASSRDNANTEAFF
TRBJ1-1 | TRBD1 | TRBV28 | . | TGTGCCAGCACCGGGGGCGGGACAGGGGAGAACACTGAAGCTTTCTTT | CASTGGGTGENTEAFF
TRBJ1-1 | . | TRBV11-2 | . | TGTGCCAGCAGCTTAGCCCAACCGAACACTGAAGCTTTCTTT | CASSLAQPNTEAFF
TRBJ2-5 | . | TRBV28 | . | TGTGCCAGCAGTTTCCCAACAGAAGAGACCCAGTACTTC | CASSFPTEETQYF
TRBJ2-1 | . | TRBV9 | few | TGTGCCAGCAGCGCGGACGGACGCAATGAGCAGTTCTTC | CASSADGRNEQFF
TRBJ2-7 | TRBD1 | TRBV2 | . | TGTGCCAGCAGTGGGGGTAGGACAGGGACCTTCTCCTACGAGCAGTACTTC | CASSGGRTGTFSYEQYF
TRBJ2-5 | TRBD1 | TRBV30 | . | TGTGCCTGGGGTCGGACAGGCGCAAGGGGGGAGACCCAGTACTTC | CAWGRTGARGETQYF
TRBJ1-2 | . | TRBV30 | few | TGTGCCTGGAGTTCACAAGGGGGAAGGGCAAACTATGGCTACACCTTC | CAWSSQGGRANYGYTF
TRBJ2-4 | TRBD1 | TRBV2 | . | TGTGCCAGCATCGTCACAGGGGTGAAAAACATTCAGTACTTC | CASIVTGVKNIQYF
TRBJ1-4 | . | TRBV10-2 | . | TGCGCCAGCAGTGGATCTTCGGGACACTACTTCCCTGAAAAACTGTTTTTT | CASSGSSGHYFPEKLFF
TRBJ2-1 | . | TRBV25-1 | . | TGTGCCAGCAGTGAATACCCAGACAATGAGCAGTTCTTC | CASSEYPDNEQFF
TRBJ2-1 | TRBD2 | TRBV5-1 | . | TGCGCCAGCAGCCTAGGACTAGCGTTCAATGAGCAGTTCTTC | CASSLGLAFNEQFF
TRBJ1-4 | TRBD1 | TRBV27 | . | TGTGCCAGCAGCCGAAGAGACAGGGGATCTAATGAAAAACTGTTTTTT | CASSRRDRGSNEKLFF
TRBJ2-7 | . | TRBV12-5 | . | TGTGCTAGTGGTTTGCTACTTTCGAGCGGAAGTCCCATAGACTACGAGCAGTACTTC | CASGLLLSSGSPIDYEQYF
TRBJ1-4 | . | TRBV5-1 | . | TGCGCCAGCAGCTCCTCCGGCGCGGGGGCCATTAATGAAAAACTGTTTTTT | CASSSSGAGAINEKLFF
TRBJ2-5 | . | TRBV19 | once | TGTGCCAGTAGTATACGAGGGAACTACCAAGAGACCCAGTACTTC | CASSIRGNYQETQYF
TRBJ2-3 | . | TRBV6-5 | . | TGTGCCAGCAGCGCTGTTCCCACAGATACGCAGTATTTT | CASSAVPTDTQYF
TRBJ1-1 | . | TRBV11-3 | . | TGTGCCAGCAGCTTAGGGGGAAAGGGAAACACTGAAGCTTTCTTT | CASSLGGKGNTEAFF
TRBJ2-2 | . | TRBV4-1 | . | TGCGCCAGCAGCCAAGTAACACCGAACACCGGGGAGCTGTTTTTT | CASSQVTPNTGELFF
TRBJ1-2 | TRBD1 | TRBV19 | . | TGTGCCAGTAGTACGGGGACAGCATCCTTCTATGGCTACACCTTC | CASSTGTASFYGYTF
TRBJ2-7 | TRBD2 | TRBV13 | . | TGTGCCAGCAGCCCCGGGACTAGCGGGGCCTACGAGCAGTACTTC | CASSPGTSGAYEQYF
TRBJ1-1 | . | TRBV16 | . | TGTGCCAGCAGCCTCCAGGGCAGGGGGAACACTGAAGCTTTCTTT | CASSLQGRGNTEAFF
TRBJ2-3 | . | TRBV6-5 | once | TGTGCCAGCAGTTACTCTGGGTTTCCAGACGATACGCAGTATTTT | CASSYSGFPDDTQYF
TRBJ1-6 | TRBD1 | TRBV30 | . | TGTGCCTGGAGTGGCCGACAGGGGAGGAATTCACCCCTCCACTTT | CAWSGRQGRNSPLHF
TRBJ2-7 | TRBD2 | TRBV19 | . | TGTGCCAGTAGTCTGGGACTAGCGGGATACCCCTACGAGCAGTACTTC | CASSLGLAGYPYEQYF
TRBJ2-7 | TRBD2 | TRBV10-3 | . | TGTGCCAGCGCCCCATCACAAGGGCGGGGGATCTACGAGCAGTACTTC | CASAPSQGRGIYEQYF
TRBJ2-2 | . | TRBV6-5 | . | TGTGCCAGCAGTCACCGGCAGTTCGGGAACGGGGAGCTGTTTTTT | CASSHRQFGNGELFF
TRBJ2-7 | . | TRBV28 | . | TGTGCCAGCAGTTGGCTGGCGGGGTTCTTTAGCTCCTACGAGCAGTACTTC | CASSWLAGFFSSYEQYF
TRBJ1-5 | . | TRBV19 | few | TGTGCCAGTAGAAAGGTCTCGGAGGGCAATCAGCCCCAGCATTTT | CASRKVSEGNQPQHF
TRBJ1-1 | . | TRBV30 | . | TGTGCCTGGAGTGTAGGCAGGGGTCACACTGAAGCTTTCTTT | CAWSVGRGHTEAFF
TRBJ2-1 | TRBD1 | TRBV5-1 | once | TGCGCCAGCAGCTCCGGGACAGGGCTCAATGATGAGCAGTTCTTC | CASSSGTGLNDEQFF
TRBJ1-6 | . | TRBV30 | . | TGTGCCTGGAGTCCACCCCTCCACTTT | CAWSPPLHF
TRBJ1-1 | . | TRBV11-2 | . | TGTGCCAGCAGCGACCGTCCGAACACTGAAGCTTTCTTT | CASSDRPNTEAFF
TRBJ2-2 | . | TRBV7-9 | once | TGTGCCAGCAGCCCCAAATGGGACGGCTTCACGAACACCGGGGAGCTGTTTTTT | CASSPKWDGFTNTGELFF
TRBJ1-4 | . | TRBV30 | . | TGTGCCTGGAGTCGTTTGGAAAAACTGTTTTTT | CAWSRLEKLFF
TRBJ1-1 | TRBD1 | TRBV9 | . | TGTGCCAGCAGCGAAATAACGGGACAGGGGGCCTTGGGCACTGAAGCTTTCTTT | CASSEITGQGALGTEAFF
TRBJ1-2 | . | TRBV10-1 | . | TGCGCCAGCAGTGATCAGGGGAGGGATGGCTACACCTTC | CASSDQGRDGYTF
TRBJ2-7 | . | TRBV27 | . | TGTGCCAGCATAGGGGAAAACTACGAGCAGTACTTC | CASIGENYEQYF
TRBJ1-1 | TRBD1 | TRBV29-1 | . | TGCAGCGTGAGGATAACAGGGGGCTGGAACACTGAAGCTTTCTTT | CSVRITGGWNTEAFF
TRBJ2-3 | . | TRBV9 | . | TGTGCCAGCAGCGTAGCAAGAGTAGGGGATACGCAGTATTTT | CASSVARVGDTQYF
TRBJ2-5 | TRBD2 | TRBV4-1 | . | TGCGCCAGCAGCCAAGGGGTTAAGACTAGCGGGAAAGAGACCCAGTACTTC | CASSQGVKTSGKETQYF
TRBJ1-1 | . | TRBV29-1 | once | TGCAGCGTGCCCGCAGACAGGCCTTTGAACACTGAAGCTTTCTTT | CSVPADRPLNTEAFF
TRBJ2-7 | . | TRBV5-4 | . | TGTGCCAGCACCCGCGGTATCCGGGGGACTTCCTACGAGCAGTACTTC | CASTRGIRGTSYEQYF
TRBJ2-7 | . | TRBV27 | . | TGTGCCAGCAGTTTGGGTCAGGGAGGGGGAAGGGGCTACGAGCAGTACTTC | CASSLGQGGGRGYEQYF
TRBJ1-1 | . | TRBV10-2 | . | TGCGCCAGCAGTGAGTTTAGGAACACTGAAGCTTTCTTT | CASSEFRNTEAFF
TRBJ2-7 | . | TRBV9 | . | TGTGCCAGCAGCGAGAGGGAGGCGGGGTACGAGCAGTACTTC | CASSEREAGYEQYF
TRBJ2-3 | . | TRBV5-4 | . | TGTGCCAGCAGTTCCGCTGAGTGGGTTGCTAGCACAGATACGCAGTATTTT | CASSSAEWVASTDTQYF
TRBJ1-5 | . | TRBV7-9 | . | TGTGCCAGCAGCTCTTGGGACACTTCGAAGCCCCAGCATTTT | CASSSWDTSKPQHF
TRBJ2-7 | . | TRBV11-3 | . | TGTGCCAGCAGCTCAGACAGTTCTCACGAGCAGTACTTC | CASSSDSSHEQYF
TRBJ2-1 | TRBD1 | TRBV5-5 | . | TGTGCCAGCAGCTCAGGACAGGGGGCTCAGTTCTTC | CASSSGQGAQFF
TRBJ2-3 | . | TRBV18 | once | TGTGCCAGCTCACCCCAGCGGGCTAGCACAGATACGCAGTATTTT | CASSPQRASTDTQYF
TRBJ2-2 | . | TRBV5-6 | . | TGTGCCAGCAGCCCAGGACTAGTTTTCAGGGGGAACACCGGGGAGCTGTTTTTT | CASSPGLVFRGNTGELFF